This is a list of T cell receptor beta chains from one sample in a study of spatial heterogeneity in lung cancer. MiXCR was run by TCRdb on the 5' RACE reads, yielding one entry per CDR3 protein. The sample contains fewer than 15,000 distinct CDR3 sequences, under 4% of which appear only once. Sequencing was performed on lung tumor tissue, taken at surgery. All receptors derive from a male donor with early-stage non-small cell lung cancer. Both conserved end residues are part of each CDR3. Fields, in order: J gene, clone size, V gene, D gene, CDR3 DNA, CDR3 protein. D genes are given only for firm matches. Part of the rows lack a size; the others show once, few, many or a class for expanded clones.

J gene: TRBJ1-2
clone size: medium-sized
V gene: TRBV20-1
D gene: TRBD1
CDR3 DNA: TGCAGTGCCAGACACGGGACAGACTATGGCTACACCTTC
CDR3 protein: CSARHGTDYGYTF

J gene: TRBJ1-4
clone size: many
V gene: TRBV20-1
D gene: .
CDR3 DNA: TGCAGTGCTAGAGAAAGGAACAGTTTTAATGAAAAACTGTTTTTT
CDR3 protein: CSARERNSFNEKLFF

J gene: TRBJ1-2
clone size: many
V gene: TRBV6-2/TRBV6-3
D gene: .
CDR3 DNA: TGTGCCAGCAGTTACGTGCATGGCTACACCTTC
CDR3 protein: CASSYVHGYTF

J gene: TRBJ2-1
clone size: many
V gene: TRBV6-5
D gene: .
CDR3 DNA: TGTGCCAGCACCACTCAATGGAATGAGCAGTTCTTC
CDR3 protein: CASTTQWNEQFF

J gene: TRBJ2-6
clone size: .
V gene: TRBV20-1
D gene: TRBD2
CDR3 DNA: TGCAGTGCTAGCCAGGGACTAGCGGGAGTAAATGGGGCCAACGTCCTGACTTTC
CDR3 protein: CSASQGLAGVNGANVLTF

J gene: TRBJ2-1
clone size: many
V gene: TRBV2
D gene: TRBD2
CDR3 DNA: TGTGCCAGCTTAAGAGGGAGGGATTCCAATGAGCAGTTCTTC
CDR3 protein: CASLRGRDSNEQFF

J gene: TRBJ2-1
clone size: many
V gene: TRBV11-2
D gene: TRBD2
CDR3 DNA: TGTGCCAGCAGCATCAGGGCTAGCGGGACACATGAGCAGTTCTTC
CDR3 protein: CASSIRASGTHEQFF

J gene: TRBJ2-2
clone size: many
V gene: TRBV6-2/TRBV6-3
D gene: TRBD1
CDR3 DNA: TGTGCCAGCAGTTACTGGACAGGGTATGATTCCAAGTGGTCCGGGGAGCTGTTTTTT
CDR3 protein: CASSYWTGYDSKWSGELFF

J gene: TRBJ1-1
clone size: many
V gene: TRBV10-3
D gene: .
CDR3 DNA: TGTGCCATCAGTGAGGGGGCCTTGAACACTGAAGCTTTCTTT
CDR3 protein: CAISEGALNTEAFF

J gene: TRBJ2-7
clone size: many
V gene: TRBV6-1
D gene: .
CDR3 DNA: TGTGCCAGCAGTCCCCGGCGGACGGTGGGTAGCTCCTACGAGCAGTACTTC
CDR3 protein: CASSPRRTVGSSYEQYF

J gene: TRBJ2-3
clone size: medium-sized
V gene: TRBV2
D gene: .
CDR3 DNA: TGTGCCAGCAGTGAATTAGGGGGTCAAGATACGCAGTATTTT
CDR3 protein: CASSELGGQDTQYF

J gene: TRBJ2-7
clone size: many
V gene: TRBV20-1
D gene: TRBD1
CDR3 DNA: TGCAGTGCTAGAAAGTTCGGGACAGGGGGCTACGAGCAGTACTTC
CDR3 protein: CSARKFGTGGYEQYF

J gene: TRBJ1-2
clone size: many
V gene: TRBV7-9
D gene: TRBD1
CDR3 DNA: TGTGCCAGCAGCTTCGACTGGTCAGGGGGCGATGGCTACACCTTC
CDR3 protein: CASSFDWSGGDGYTF

J gene: TRBJ2-2
clone size: medium-sized
V gene: TRBV5-1
D gene: TRBD2
CDR3 DNA: TGCGCCAGCAGCTCAGGACTAGCGGGTTCGCACACCGGGGAGCTGTTTTTT
CDR3 protein: CASSSGLAGSHTGELFF